These 10 T cell receptor beta chains share one sample of origin, sequenced in a study of cytomegalovirus exposure and HLA in healthy donors. Researchers ran the PCR with 60 Vbeta and 13 Jbeta primers. Only in-frame clones appear in the TCRdb table, and some are missing; sequencing was by immunoSEQ multiplex PCR. The data hold around 100,000 clones, with around 74% observed a single time. Sequenced input: PBMCs. The receptors here all came from a male donor in good health and CMV-seropositive.

This clone was found a few times. The rearrangement links TRBV28 to TRBJ1-5, with 7 bases aligning to TRBD1. Germline lookup yields CDR1 MDHEN and CDR2 SYDVKM. This CDR3 spans 16 amino acids. The trim removed 3 bases at V and 1 base at J, leaving 6 bases unmatched. In DNA, the CDR3 is TGTGCCAGCAGTTTTCTGTCCAGGGGGAGCAATCAGCCCCAGCATTTT. The encoded protein is CASSFLSRGSNQPQHF.

J is TRBJ2-7 and V is TRBV28; 8 nucleotides align to TRBD1. With 6 bases clipped from V and 2 bases from J, the junction kept 6 bases outside the gene matches. The CDR3 contains 14 residues. From germline, CDR1 is MDHEN and CDR2 SYDVKM. The CDR3 nucleotides are TGTGCCAGCAGGGACAGGGACTTACCCTACGAGCAGTACTTC. Protein sequence: CASRDRDLPYEQYF.

This chain connects TRBV12-2 to TRBJ1-1; the table's D call, TRBD1, was not checked against the DNA. TRBV12-2 is assigned pseudogene status. The CDR3 spans 17 residues. The CDR3 sequence is CASLLSPPRQGLTEAFF. CDR3 bases: TGTGCAAGTCTATTATCCCCCCCGCGACAGGGGTTGACTGAAGCTTTCTTT.

This clone was seen more than once but under ten times. J is TRBJ2-2 and V is TRBV5-1, with D perhaps TRBD1 (6 bases). Trimming removed 4 bases from V and 7 bases from J, with 17 bases in between. The CDR3 consists of 15 residues. The V gene's germline CDR1 is SGHRS and CDR2 YFSETQ. The CDR3 sequence is CASSPLQGTNGELFF. CDR3 bases: TGCGCCAGCAGCCCTTTACAGGGAACAAACGGGGAGCTGTTTTTT.

The rearrangement links TRBV9 to TRBJ2-1; TRBD2 aligns across 11 bases. V lost 4 bases to trimming and J lost 3 bases; unmatched junction nucleotides: 3. The germline gives CDR1 SGDLS, CDR2 YYNGEE. This CDR3 is built from 15 residues. CDR3 sequence (DNA): TGTGCCAGCAGCCGTAGCGGGGGGGACTACAATGAGCAGTTCTTC. This codes for CASSRSGGDYNEQFF.

This chain joins TRBV4-3 and TRBJ1-3; TRBD1 agrees at 7 bases. Looked up from germline, CDR1 is LGHNA and CDR2 is YSLEER. The CDR3 spans 14 residues. The J segment lost 4 bases and the V segment lost 5 bases, leaving 5 bases of the junction unmatched. The chain's CDR3 is CASSRGPGGNTIYF. The CDR3 DNA follows: TGCGCCAGCAGCAGGGGGCCGGGGGGAAACACCATATATTTT.

The chain's CDR3 is CAWSVWPPQGGTGELFF. CDR3 coding DNA: TGTGCCTGGAGTGTATGGCCCCCCCAGGGGGGCACCGGGGAGCTGTTTTTT. The genes are TRBV30 and TRBJ2-2; a possible D gene is TRBD1 (7 bases). This CDR3 has 17 residues. The V and J ends lost 0 bases and 4 bases respectively, with 18 bases between them. From germline, CDR1 is GTSNPN and CDR2 SVGIG (reference sequence). The full variable domain, with the rest looked up from reference TRBV30 and TRBJ2-2, is SQTIHQWPATLVQPVGSPLSLECTVEGTSNPNLYWYRQAAGRGLQLLFYSVGIGQISSEVPQNLSASRPQDRQFILSSKKLLLSDSGFYLCAWSVWPPQGGTGELFFGEGSRLTVL.

This sequence joins TRBV4-1 and TRBJ2-3; tentative D call: TRBD2 (6 bases). The germline V gene encodes CDR1 MGHRA and CDR2 YSYEKL. V was trimmed by 1 base and J by 2 bases, leaving 7 bases between them. The CDR3 is 14 residues long. The CDR3 spells CASSQAGDTDTQYF. The CDR3 DNA is TGCGCCAGCAGCCAAGCGGGGGACACAGATACGCAGTATTTT.

In its sample, this clone was seen once. This rearrangement joins TRBV28 to TRBJ1-1; D perhaps matches TRBD1 (5 bases). Germline CDR1 is MDHEN and CDR2 is SYDVKM. Trimming removed 5 bases from V and 5 bases from J, with 21 bases in between. This CDR3 is built from 16 residues. The CDR3 region is CASSGGVGRGRTEAFF. CDR3 coding DNA: TGTGCCAGCAGTGGGGGGGTCGGAAGAGGAAGAACTGAAGCTTTCTTT.

The chain is built from TRBV25-1 and TRBJ2-1, with D possibly TRBD2 on 6 matching bases. Trimming stripped 5 bases from V and 7 bases from J, with 18 bases between. The CDR3 contains 15 residues. Germline-derived CDR1 and CDR2 are MGHDK and SYGVNS. CDR3 protein: CASSLSGGSFNEQFF. CDR3 DNA sequence: TGTGCCAGCAGTCTTTCCGGGGGAAGTTTTAATGAGCAGTTCTTC.